The next 27 T cell receptor beta chains were all read from a single sample in a study of OX40 agonist ivuxolimab in advanced cancers. Using immunoSEQ multiplex PCR, the repertoire was profiled, and TCRdb retains in-frame clones only, with some absent. The sample lists tens of thousands of clones, approximately 86% seen once, with around 20% in the top ten. The specimen was CD4+ or CD8+ T cells sorted from blood, collected in a trial of the OX40 agonist ivuxolimab. These receptor sequences come from an adult with an advanced solid tumor such as melanoma, head and neck, liver or kidney cancer.

The chain has TRBV9 and TRBJ2-3; no reliable D call. This CDR3 comprises 13 residues. Germline V gene sequence: CDR1 SGDLS, CDR2 YYNGEE. Trimming took off 3 bases at V and 3 bases at J, with 8 bases between the two ends. CDR3 in amino acids: CASSGWGTDTQYF. The CDR3 DNA follows: TGTGCCAGCAGCGGGTGGGGAACAGATACGCAGTATTTT.

The V call is TRBV30, the J call TRBJ2-3; D not certain. The CDR3 runs 14 residues. V was pared by 1 base and J by 2 bases, with 10 bases between. The V gene's germline CDR1 is GTSNPN and CDR2 SVGIG (reference sequence). CDR3 amino acids: CAWSGRVYTDTQYF. CDR3 nucleotide sequence: TGTGCCTGGAGTGGTCGGGTGTACACAGATACGCAGTATTTT.

The chain combines TRBV4-1 with TRBJ2-1; 11 nucleotides agree with TRBD2. Germline CDR1 reads MGHRA; CDR2 reads YSYEKL. Trimming took 2 bases from V and 6 from J; bases not matched to a gene: 15. The CDR3 has 19 amino acids. The CDR3 is CASSQLLAGVRVGGNEQFF. CDR3 coding DNA: TGCGCCAGCAGCCAACTACTAGCGGGAGTAAGAGTAGGCGGCAATGAGCAGTTCTTC.

This rearrangement joins TRBV11-1 to TRBJ1-1, with 8 bases aligning to TRBD1. V trimming: 5 bases; J trimming: 4 bases; junction bases outside the gene matches: 12. The CDR3 extends over 16 amino acids. Germline CDR1 is SGHAT and CDR2 is FQDESV (reference sequence). In nucleotides, the CDR3 is TGTGCCAGCAGCCTGGGACAGGTGGGAGACGGCACTGAAGCTTTCTTT. This sequence encodes CASSLGQVGDGTEAFF.

The chain recombines TRBV5-5 with TRBJ2-7; 7 bases are shared with TRBD1. CDR3 length equals 17 residues. Germline CDR1 and CDR2: SGHKS and YYEKEE (reference sequence). After removal of 3 bases from V and 4 bases from J, the junction contained 16 bases not matched to a gene. CDR3 DNA sequence: TGTGCCAGCAGCTGGAGCCGGATGACAGGGTTTGAGTACGAGCAGTACTTC. Translated: CASSWSRMTGFEYEQYF. Full variable domain (rest looked up from reference TRBV5-5 and TRBJ2-7): DAGVTQSPTHLIKTRGQQVTLRCSPISGHKSVSWYQQVLGQGPQFIFQYYEKEERGRGNFPDRFSARQFPNYSSELNVNALLLGDSALYLCASSWSRMTGFEYEQYFGPGTRLTVT.

Relative to its sample, this clone is medium-sized (0.01 to 0.1%). V usage is TRBV7-9 and J usage is TRBJ2-7; D gene unclear. This CDR3 comprises 14 residues. Germline values: CDR1 SEHNR, CDR2 FQNEAQ (reference sequence). Trimming pared 1 base from V and 0 bases from J, leaving 7 bases between. The CDR3 region has the DNA TGTGCCAGCAGCTTAGATGCAGTCTCCTACGAGCAGTACTTC. This translates into CASSLDAVSYEQYF.

This clone is medium-sized in the sample. The J gene is TRBJ2-1, the V gene TRBV12-5; D is unresolved. Germline loops: CDR1 LGHNT, CDR2 FRNRAP. With 5 bases removed from V and 7 bases from J, the gap between germline ends came to 12 bases. This CDR3 is built from 13 residues. Here the CDR3 reads CASGPPRLNEQFF. The DNA of the CDR3 is TGTGCTAGTGGTCCCCCTCGCCTAAATGAGCAGTTCTTC.

As to this clone: Relative to the germline gene, one junction end is altered; a read error may explain this. V is TRBV29-1 and J is TRBJ2-7; either TRBD1 or TRBD2 may supply D (6 bases each). CDR3 length equals 11 residues. Germline lookup yields CDR1 SQVTM and CDR2 ANQGSEA. The CDR3 here is CSVRQDYGQYF. The CDR3 region has the DNA TGCAGCGTCCGACAGGACTACGGGCAGTACTTC.

The rearrangement links TRBV7-9 to TRBJ2-7; D is possibly TRBD1 or TRBD2 (5 bases each). The germline V gene has CDR1 SEHNR and CDR2 FQNEAQ (reference sequence). Trimming pared 1 base from V and 3 bases from J, leaving 10 bases between. The CDR3 is 14 residues long. CDR3 sequence (DNA): TGTGCCAGCAGCTTAGGGGACCCTGACTACGAGCAGTACTTC. It is translated as CASSLGDPDYEQYF.

About this clone: The junction differs from germline at one of its ends, possibly a read error. For the CDR3, the DNA is TGTGCCAGCAGCTCTACCTCAGGGGCTGGAAACACCATATATTTT. Amino acid sequence: CASSSTSGAGNTIYF. This chain connects TRBV5-3 to TRBJ1-3; D is possibly TRBD1 (6 bases). TRBV5-3 is placed among ORFs of uncertain function. This CDR3 comprises 15 residues.

The chain combines TRBV5-6 with TRBJ1-2, with 12 bases fitting TRBD1. V trimming: 3 bases; J trimming: 7 bases; junction bases outside the gene matches: 7. The CDR3 spans 15 residues. Germline lookup yields CDR1 SGHDT and CDR2 YYEEEE. The CDR3 spells CASSSRGTGGLGYTF. The CDR3 DNA sequence: TGTGCCAGCAGCTCTAGGGGGACAGGGGGCCTTGGCTACACCTTC.

The rearrangement uses TRBV29-1 and TRBJ2-1, with 7 bases lining up with TRBD2. The CDR3 is 12 residues long. V was pared by 7 bases and J by 7 bases, with 7 bases of the junction left unmatched. Germline V gene data show CDR1 as SQVTM and CDR2 as ANQGSEA. The CDR3, as DNA: TGCAGCGGTGGGCGGGAGCGAAATGAGCAGTTCTTC. As protein: CSGGRERNEQFF.

The CDR3 DNA sequence: TGTGCCAGCAGCTTATGGGACAGCCCCACAGATACGCAGTATTTT. Its translation: CASSLWDSPTDTQYF. V usage is TRBV7-9 and J usage is TRBJ2-3, with 7 bases lining up with TRBD1. The CDR3 extends over 15 amino acids. The germline gives CDR1 SEHNR, CDR2 FQNEAQ (reference sequence). V trimming: 2 bases; J trimming: 2 bases; junction bases outside the gene matches: 4.

The genes are TRBV5-5 and TRBJ1-6; D remains unclear. The germline V gene encodes CDR1 SGHKS and CDR2 YYEKEE (reference sequence). V was trimmed by 4 bases and J by 7 bases, leaving 18 bases between them. The CDR3 length is 16 residues. In DNA, the CDR3 is TGTGCCAGCAGCCGATCCGGTTCAGGAGGGAATTCACCCCTCCACTTT. This sequence encodes CASSRSGSGGNSPLHF.

This chain joins TRBV9 and TRBJ2-1; 13 nucleotides agree with TRBD2. The CDR3 has 19 amino acids. The germline gives CDR1 SGDLS, CDR2 YYNGEE. The trim removed 4 bases at V and 0 bases at J, leaving 10 bases unmatched. The CDR3 spells CASSLLAGGPWSSYNEQFF. The CDR3 DNA sequence: TGTGCCAGCAGCTTACTAGCGGGAGGGCCTTGGAGCTCCTACAATGAGCAGTTCTTC. Supplemented by reference TRBV9 and TRBJ2-1, the full variable domain reads DSGVTQTPKHLITATGQRVTLRCSPRSGDLSVYWYQQSLDQGLQFLIQYYNGEERAKGNILERFSAQQFPDLHSELNLSSLELGDSALYFCASSLLAGGPWSSYNEQFFGPGTRLTVL.

V gene TRBV4-1 combines with J gene TRBJ1-4; D remains ambiguous. V lost 5 bases to trimming and J lost 5 bases, with 12 bases between them. CDR1 MGHRA and CDR2 YSYEKL come from the germline V gene. The CDR3 has 14 amino acids. In DNA, the CDR3 is TGCGCCAGCAGCGTTTTCAAAGAAAATGAAAAACTGTTTTTT. Residues: CASSVFKENEKLFF.

The CDR3 sequence: CASSSRDSHYEQYF. In DNA, the CDR3 is TGTGCCAGCAGCTCCCGGGACAGCCACTACGAGCAGTACTTC. The rearrangement uses TRBV13 and TRBJ2-7, with 7 positions matching TRBD1. Trimming removed 4 bases from V and 3 bases from J; junction bases left unmatched: 6. This CDR3 comprises 14 residues. Germline CDR1 PRHDT, CDR2 FYEKMQ (reference sequence).

The chain couples TRBV4-2 to TRBJ2-2; no clear D gene. The CDR3 consists of 15 residues. The germline CDR1 and CDR2 sequences are LGHNA and YNFKEQ. V lost 1 base and J lost 1, with 7 bases in between. CDR3 in amino acids: CASSQGIGNTGELFF. The CDR3 bases are TGTGCCAGCAGCCAAGGGATCGGGAACACCGGGGAGCTGTTTTTT.

The chain links TRBV15 to TRBJ1-5, with TRBD1 identical over 7 bases. The germline V gene encodes CDR1 LNHNV and CDR2 YYDKDF (reference sequence). J gave up 5 bases and V 0 bases, and 1 base lay outside the gene matches. The CDR3 is made up of 14 amino acids. The CDR3 loop is CATSRDQGDQPQHF. The CDR3 region has the DNA TGTGCCACCAGCAGAGATCAGGGGGATCAGCCCCAGCATTTT.

This clone has a single count. The rearrangement uses TRBV6-5 and TRBJ1-2, with D maybe TRBD1 (6 bases). CDR1 and CDR2 from the germline V gene are MNHEY and SVGAGI. The CDR3 has 13 amino acids. V lost 6 bases to trimming and J lost 4 bases, with 12 bases between them. The CDR3 protein is CASSPGQFYGYTF. The CDR3 nucleotides read TGTGCCAGCAGCCCCGGACAGTTCTATGGCTACACCTTC.

The rearrangement links TRBV19 to TRBJ1-5, with 9 bases identical to TRBD1. With 5 bases clipped from V and 3 bases from J, the junction kept 5 bases outside the gene matches. The germline CDR1 and CDR2 sequences are LNHDA and SQIVND (reference sequence). CDR3 size: 15 residues. Here the CDR3 DNA reads TGTGCCAGTAGTGCGGGACAGGGCGTCAATCAGCCCCAGCATTTT. Its protein product is CASSAGQGVNQPQHF. Complete variable domain (other parts from reference TRBV19 and TRBJ1-5): DGGITQSPKYLFRKEGQNVTLSCEQNLNHDAMYWYRQDPGQGLRLIYYSQIVNDFQKGDIAEGYSVSREKKESFPLTVTSAQKNPTAFYLCASSAGQGVNQPQHFGDGTRLSIL.

The chain employs TRBV7-9 and TRBJ2-7; 11 bases align to TRBD1. The length of the CDR3 is 17 residues. The germline V gene encodes CDR1 SEHNR and CDR2 FQNEAQ (reference sequence). Trimming removed 8 bases from V and 0 bases from J; junction bases left unmatched: 12. CDR3 DNA: TGTGCCAGCCGCGGGACAGGGGGGACCTCCAGCTCCTACGAGCAGTACTTC. The encoded protein is CASRGTGGTSSSYEQYF.

The V and J genes are TRBV5-1 and TRBJ1-1, with D unclear. This CDR3 is 13 amino acids long. Germline V gene lookup returns CDR1 SGHRS and CDR2 YFSETQ. V shed 4 bases and J shed 0 bases, with 7 bases lying between them. CDR3: CASSLDMNTEAFF. The CDR3, as DNA: TGCGCCAGCAGCCTTGACATGAACACTGAAGCTTTCTTT.

CDR3 nucleotide sequence: TGTGCCAGTAGTCAGGGGGCAGTTGGCTACACCTTC. Translation gives CASSQGAVGYTF. V usage is TRBV19 and J usage is TRBJ1-2; 8 nucleotides agree with TRBD1. Trimming took 5 bases from V and 7 from J; bases not matched to a gene: 3. Germline V lookup: CDR1 LNHDA, CDR2 SQIVND (reference sequence). This CDR3 is built from 12 residues.

The count of this clone is one. V and J are TRBV28 and TRBJ2-1; D not resolved. CDR3 length equals 14 residues. Trimming stripped 6 bases from V and 8 bases from J, with 17 bases between. Germline loops: CDR1 MDHEN, CDR2 SYDVKM. This chain's CDR3 is CASRYGPLTHEQFF. The CDR3, as DNA: TGTGCCAGCAGATACGGTCCCCTAACCCATGAGCAGTTCTTC.

The rearrangement uses TRBV27 and TRBJ2-1, with D maybe TRBD2 (6 bases). Trimming took off 10 bases at V and 5 bases at J, with 15 bases between the two ends. This CDR3 region has 13 residues. Germline CDR1 is MNHEY and CDR2 is SMNVEV (reference sequence). CDR3 coding DNA: TGTGCCACGGGGCGGGGTAACCACAATGAGCAGTTCTTC. It yields the protein CATGRGNHNEQFF.

This chain uses TRBV5-6 with TRBJ1-1; tentatively, D is TRBD1 (5 bases). V was clipped by 4 bases and J by 12 bases, with 16 bases between them. The CDR3 extends over 12 amino acids. Germline-derived CDR1 and CDR2 are SGHDT and YYEEEE. CDR3 in DNA: TGTGCCAGCAGCCAAGGCGCGGGGCGGACTTTCTTT. Amino acids: CASSQGAGRTFF. The full variable domain, rest sourced from reference TRBV5-6 and TRBJ1-1, is DAGVTQSPTHLIKTRGQQVTLRCSPKSGHDTVSWYQQALGQGPQFIFQYYEEEERQRGNFPDRFSGHQFPNYSSELNVNALLLGDSALYLCASSQGAGRTFFGQGTRLTVV.